Each of the 15 T cell receptor beta chains below was sequenced from the same sample in a study of cytomegalovirus exposure and HLA in healthy donors listed by TCRdb under 2017. Libraries were built with the immunoSEQ multiplex PCR assay. A mixture of 60 forward primers for TCR Vbeta segments and 13 reverse primers for TCR Jbeta segments was used in the multiplex PCR. TCRdb limited this immuneACCESS table to in-frame rearrangements with V and J called. A share of clones is missing; checked studies link under half to unresolved V genes, and the rest is unexplained. The sample contains about 160,000 clones, more than 80% of them found a single time. The ten largest clones take up roughly 7.5% of the sample. Sequenced material: PBMCs. These TCRs come from a woman aged 30 to 39 in good health and CMV-seropositive.

The chain links TRBV7-3 to TRBJ2-1, with D perhaps TRBD1 (5 bases). The CDR3 contains 13 residues. CDR1 and CDR2 from the germline V gene are SGHTA and FQGTGA. Deletions cut 2 bases from V and 5 bases from J, with 7 bases between. In DNA, the CDR3 is TGTGCCAGCAGCTTAGACAGTGACAATGAGCAGTTCTTC. This gives the protein CASSLDSDNEQFF.

The chain uses TRBV7-9 and TRBJ2-2; no reliable D call. This CDR3 is 15 amino acids long. In germline, CDR1 is SEHNR, CDR2 FQNEAQ (reference sequence). V was cut by 1 base and J by 4 bases, with 10 bases left in between. This CDR3 is CASSLGSGSTGELFF. The CDR3 nucleotides read TGTGCCAGCAGCTTAGGTTCAGGTTCCACCGGGGAGCTGTTTTTT. The whole variable domain, filled in from reference TRBV7-9 and TRBJ2-2, reads DTGVSQNPRHKITKRGQNVTFRCDPISEHNRLYWYRQTLGQGPEFLTYFQNEAQLEKSRLLSDRFSAERPKGSFSTLEIQRTEQGDSAMYLCASSLGSGSTGELFFGEGSRLTVL.

This chain connects TRBV27 to TRBJ1-6; TRBD1 matches at 10 bases. The germline gives CDR1 MNHEY, CDR2 SMNVEV (reference sequence). CDR3 length: 16 residues. V was pared by 6 bases and J by 5 bases, with 7 bases of the junction left unmatched. The CDR3 region is CASSGTGTGDNSPLHF. CDR3 nucleotides: TGTGCCAGCAGCGGAACCGGGACAGGGGATAATTCACCCCTCCACTTT.

The chain joins TRBV6-1 to TRBJ1-4; TRBD1 is a possible D gene (6 bases). With 6 bases removed from V and 7 bases from J, the gap between germline ends came to 12 bases. Looked up from germline, CDR1 is MNHNS and CDR2 is SASEGT. The length of the CDR3 is 13 residues. The CDR3, as DNA: TGTGCCAGCAGCCAGGGGTGGAGTGAAAAACTGTTTTTT. Its translation: CASSQGWSEKLFF.

This clone appeared a single time. CDR3 nucleotides: TGTGCCAGCTCACCACGTGCAGGGGAAGATGAAAAACTGTTTTTT. This encodes CASSPRAGEDEKLFF. The V gene is TRBV18, the J gene TRBJ1-4; weak D call: TRBD1 (6 bases). V lost 1 base and J 6 bases, leaving 12 bases between the germline ends. The CDR3 runs 15 residues. Germline assignment: CDR1 KGHSH and CDR2 LQKENI.

V and J are TRBV6-6 and TRBJ1-2, with a weak D call TRBD1 (5 bases). V was clipped by 11 bases and J by 0 bases, with 13 bases between them. CDR3 size: 13 residues. Germline V CDR1 and CDR2: MNHNY, SVGAGI (reference sequence). The CDR3: CAVATAPNYGYTF. CDR3 nucleotide sequence: TGTGCCGTCGCGACAGCTCCTAACTATGGCTACACCTTC.

The rearrangement joins TRBV30 to TRBJ1-1; 8 bases are shared with TRBD1. The V gene's germline CDR1 is GTSNPN and CDR2 SVGIG (reference sequence). V dropped 8 bases and J dropped 5; count of bases not matched to a gene: 13. This CDR3 is built from 14 residues. The CDR3, as DNA: TGTGCCGGACTTATCCAGGGGGCGGTGACTGAAGCTTTCTTT. As protein: CAGLIQGAVTEAFF.

Comment on this clone: At the DNA level, this CDR3 is encoded by other sequences in the same sample as well. This chain links TRBV29-1 with TRBJ2-1, with 14 positions matching TRBD2. Germline trimming cut 6 bases from V and 9 bases from J; bases unmatched to any gene: 1. This CDR3 comprises 12 residues. Germline V lookup: CDR1 SQVTM, CDR2 ANQGSEA. As DNA, the CDR3 is TGCAGCGTGGGACTAGCGGGGGTTGAGCAGTTCTTC. Amino acid sequence: CSVGLAGVEQFF.

The rearrangement joins TRBV13 to TRBJ2-7, with no clear D. Germline V CDR1 and CDR2: PRHDT, FYEKMQ (reference sequence). This CDR3 contains 14 residues. V was trimmed by 0 bases and J by 2 bases, leaving 8 bases between them. The CDR3 DNA reads TGTGCCAGCAGCTTAGGTCGAGAACCCTACGAGCAGTACTTC. The encoded protein is CASSLGREPYEQYF.

The chain links TRBV6-1 to TRBJ1-2; D is possibly TRBD1 (5 bases). Per germline, CDR1 MNHNS and CDR2 SASEGT. V gave up 3 bases and J gave up 4 bases, with 18 bases separating them. The CDR3 consists of 16 residues. Here the CDR3 DNA reads TGTGCCAGCAGTGATCCCAGGGCCGCGGGGGTCTATGGCTACACCTTC. Amino acid sequence: CASSDPRAAGVYGYTF.

The chain combines TRBV29-1 with TRBJ1-2, with D possibly being TRBD1 (6 bases). V was shortened by 7 bases and J by 2 bases, with 17 bases between the two germline ends. Germline V CDR1 and CDR2: SQVTM, ANQGSEA. The CDR3 totals 14 residues. The CDR3 is CSAVGRGTNYGYTF. In DNA form, the CDR3 reads TGCAGCGCTGTAGGAAGGGGGACGAACTATGGCTACACCTTC.

The chain is built from TRBV27 and TRBJ1-2; D is unresolved. CDR1 MNHEY and CDR2 SMNVEV come from the germline V gene (reference sequence). This CDR3 contains 17 residues. V was clipped by 0 bases and J by 4 bases, with 18 bases between them. This chain's CDR3 is CASSLSPDSRTLYGYTF. For the CDR3, the DNA is TGTGCCAGCAGTTTATCTCCGGACTCACGAACCCTCTATGGCTACACCTTC.

The genes are TRBV2 and TRBJ2-3, with D unclear. Germline-derived CDR1 and CDR2 are SNHLY and FYNNEI. This CDR3 contains 16 residues. Trimming took 8 bases from V and 4 from J, leaving 22 bases between them. The chain's CDR3 is CASPPPAEPRPDTQYF. The CDR3 DNA reads TGTGCCAGCCCCCCTCCGGCGGAACCTCGTCCAGATACGCAGTATTTT.

The V and J genes are TRBV7-2 and TRBJ1-3; D unresolved. Trimming took off 1 base at V and 0 bases at J, with 7 bases between the two ends. The CDR3 totals 15 residues. Looked up from germline, CDR1 is SGHTA and CDR2 is FQGNSA. The CDR3: CASSLVVGSGNTIYF. CDR3 in DNA: TGTGCCAGCAGCTTAGTAGTCGGCTCTGGAAACACCATATATTTT.

The rearrangement joins TRBV4-1 to TRBJ2-7; D call uncertain. Germline CDR1 and CDR2: MGHRA and YSYEKL. This CDR3 region has 14 residues. Deletions cut 4 bases from V and 2 bases from J, with 12 bases between. The chain's CDR3 is CASSLERVPYEQYF. CDR3 sequence (DNA): TGCGCCAGCAGCCTCGAACGAGTGCCCTACGAGCAGTACTTC.